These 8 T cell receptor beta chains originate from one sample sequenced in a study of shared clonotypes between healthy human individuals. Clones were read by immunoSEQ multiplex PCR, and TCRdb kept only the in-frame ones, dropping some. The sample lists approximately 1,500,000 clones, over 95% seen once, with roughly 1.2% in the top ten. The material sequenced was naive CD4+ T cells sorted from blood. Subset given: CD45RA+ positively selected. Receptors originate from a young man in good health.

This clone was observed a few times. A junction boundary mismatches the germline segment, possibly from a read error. CDR3 loop: CASSTRLTFHF. Here the CDR3 DNA reads TGTGCCAGCAGTACCAGGCTAACCTTCCACTTC. V usage is TRBV28 and J usage is TRBJ2-7; D not certain. This CDR3 region has 11 residues. Germline assignment: CDR1 MDHEN and CDR2 SYDVKM.

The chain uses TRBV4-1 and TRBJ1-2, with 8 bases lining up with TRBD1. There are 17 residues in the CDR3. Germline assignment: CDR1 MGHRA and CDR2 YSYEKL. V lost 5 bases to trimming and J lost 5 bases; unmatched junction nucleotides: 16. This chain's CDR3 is CASSTTTGTGNLYGYTF. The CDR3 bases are TGCGCCAGCAGCACTACAACCGGGACAGGAAATCTTTATGGCTACACCTTC.

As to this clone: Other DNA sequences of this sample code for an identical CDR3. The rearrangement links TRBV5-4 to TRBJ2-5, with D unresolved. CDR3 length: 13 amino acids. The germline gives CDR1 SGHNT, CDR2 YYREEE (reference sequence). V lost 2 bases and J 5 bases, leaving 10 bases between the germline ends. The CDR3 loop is CASSLGIQETQYF. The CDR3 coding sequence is TGTGCCAGCAGCTTAGGGATTCAGGAGACCCAGTACTTC.

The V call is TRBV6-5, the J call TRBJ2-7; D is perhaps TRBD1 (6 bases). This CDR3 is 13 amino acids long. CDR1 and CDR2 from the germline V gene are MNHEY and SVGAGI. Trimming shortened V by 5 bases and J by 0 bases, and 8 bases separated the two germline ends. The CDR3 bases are TGTGCCAGCAGTCGACAGGTCTCCTACGAGCAGTACTTC. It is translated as CASSRQVSYEQYF.

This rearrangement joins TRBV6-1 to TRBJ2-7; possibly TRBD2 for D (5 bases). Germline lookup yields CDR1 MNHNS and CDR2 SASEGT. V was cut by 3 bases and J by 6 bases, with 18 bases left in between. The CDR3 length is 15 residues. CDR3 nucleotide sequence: TGTGCCAGCAGTGAGGGTTACGGGGAGTTGGGCGAGCAGTACTTC. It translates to CASSEGYGELGEQYF.

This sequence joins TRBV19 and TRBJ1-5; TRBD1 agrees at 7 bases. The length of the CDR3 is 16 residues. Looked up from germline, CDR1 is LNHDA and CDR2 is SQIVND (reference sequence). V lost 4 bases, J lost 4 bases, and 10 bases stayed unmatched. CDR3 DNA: TGTGCCAGTAGTAAAGAGATCGACAGGGTAAATCAGCCCCAGCATTTT. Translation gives CASSKEIDRVNQPQHF.

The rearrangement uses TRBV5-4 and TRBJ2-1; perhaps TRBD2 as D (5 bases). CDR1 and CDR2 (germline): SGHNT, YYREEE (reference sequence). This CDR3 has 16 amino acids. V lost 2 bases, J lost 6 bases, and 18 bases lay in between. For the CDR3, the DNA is TGTGCCAGCAGCTTTTCGAGGGTTCGGTCCGCCAATGAGCAGTTCTTC. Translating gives CASSFSRVRSANEQFF.

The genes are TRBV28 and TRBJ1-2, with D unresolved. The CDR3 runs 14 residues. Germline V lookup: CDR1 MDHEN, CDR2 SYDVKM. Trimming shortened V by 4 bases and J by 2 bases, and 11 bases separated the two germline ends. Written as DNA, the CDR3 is TGTGCCAGCAGTTCCCCCATCACCAACTATGGCTACACCTTC. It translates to CASSSPITNYGYTF.